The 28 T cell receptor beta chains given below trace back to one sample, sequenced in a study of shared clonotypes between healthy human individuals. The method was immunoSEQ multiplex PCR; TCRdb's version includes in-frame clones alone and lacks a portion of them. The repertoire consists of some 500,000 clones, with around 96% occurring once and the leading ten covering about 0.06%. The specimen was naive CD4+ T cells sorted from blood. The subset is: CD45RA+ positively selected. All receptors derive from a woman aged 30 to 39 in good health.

CDR3 loop: CASRQDPYEQYF. In DNA form, the CDR3 reads TGTGCCAGTCGACAGGACCCCTACGAGCAGTACTTC. The rearrangement uses TRBV28 and TRBJ2-7; possible D gene TRBD1, 6 bases. CDR3 length equals 12 residues. CDR1 MDHEN and CDR2 SYDVKM come from the germline V gene. V was pared by 9 bases and J by 2 bases, with 11 bases between.

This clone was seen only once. The CDR3 region has the DNA TGTGCTAGTGGTTCCCCGGGACAGGGCAGAGCGGCTAACTATGGCTACACCTTC. Protein sequence: CASGSPGQGRAANYGYTF. The V call is TRBV12-5, the J call TRBJ1-2; 9 positions agree with TRBD1. Germline-derived CDR1 and CDR2 are LGHNT and FRNRAP. The V segment lost 4 bases and the J segment 0 bases; nucleotides outside the gene matches: 12. The CDR3 runs to 18 residues.

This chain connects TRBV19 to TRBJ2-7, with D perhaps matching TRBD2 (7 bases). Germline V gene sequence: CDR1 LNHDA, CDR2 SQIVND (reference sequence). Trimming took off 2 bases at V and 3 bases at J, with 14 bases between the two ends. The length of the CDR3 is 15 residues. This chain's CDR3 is CASSITGGISYEQYF. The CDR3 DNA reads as TGTGCCAGTAGTATAACGGGGGGCATTAGCTACGAGCAGTACTTC.

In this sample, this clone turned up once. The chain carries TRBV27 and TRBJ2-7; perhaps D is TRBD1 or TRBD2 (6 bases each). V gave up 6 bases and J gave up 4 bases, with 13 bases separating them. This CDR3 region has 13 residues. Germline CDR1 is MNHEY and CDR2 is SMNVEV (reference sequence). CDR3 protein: CASRTQGGYEQYF. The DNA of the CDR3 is TGTGCCAGCAGAACACAGGGAGGATACGAGCAGTACTTC.

The CDR3 spells CASSVAQETQYF. CDR3 nucleotide sequence: TGTGCCAGCAGCGTTGCCCAAGAGACCCAGTACTTC. The chain recombines TRBV9 with TRBJ2-5; D not resolved. Germline CDR1 and CDR2: SGDLS and YYNGEE. V lost 2 bases and J 1 base, leaving 3 bases between the germline ends. CDR3 length: 12 amino acids. The whole variable domain, remainder taken from reference TRBV9 and TRBJ2-5, is DSGVTQTPKHLITATGQRVTLRCSPRSGDLSVYWYQQSLDQGLQFLIQYYNGEERAKGNILERFSAQQFPDLHSELNLSSLELGDSALYFCASSVAQETQYFGPGTRLLVL.

DNA of the CDR3: TGTGCCTGCAAGGGCGGCCCTGACTACGAGCAGTACTTC. Its protein product is CACKGGPDYEQYF. V gene TRBV6-5 combines with J gene TRBJ2-7; D is undetermined. The CDR3 spans 13 residues. The V gene lost 11 bases and the J gene lost 3 bases, with 17 bases spanning the gap. The germline CDR1 and CDR2 sequences are MNHEY and SVGAGI.

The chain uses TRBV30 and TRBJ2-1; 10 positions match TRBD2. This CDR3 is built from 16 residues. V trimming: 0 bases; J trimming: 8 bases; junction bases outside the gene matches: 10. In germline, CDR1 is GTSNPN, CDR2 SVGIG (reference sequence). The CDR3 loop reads CAWSVLTSSGSYEQFF. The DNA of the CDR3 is TGTGCCTGGAGTGTATTGACGTCTAGCGGGAGCTATGAGCAGTTCTTC. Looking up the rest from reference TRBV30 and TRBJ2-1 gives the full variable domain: SQTIHQWPATLVQPVGSPLSLECTVEGTSNPNLYWYRQAAGRGLQLLFYSVGIGQISSEVPQNLSASRPQDRQFILSSKKLLLSDSGFYLCAWSVLTSSGSYEQFFGPGTRLTVL.

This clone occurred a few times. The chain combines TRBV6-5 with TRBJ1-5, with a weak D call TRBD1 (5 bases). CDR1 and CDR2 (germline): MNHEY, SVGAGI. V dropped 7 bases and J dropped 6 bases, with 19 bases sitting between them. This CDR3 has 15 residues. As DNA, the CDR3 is TGTGCCAGCACTCCTCCGGGGCAGGGTATTCAGCCCCAGCATTTT. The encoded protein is CASTPPGQGIQPQHF.

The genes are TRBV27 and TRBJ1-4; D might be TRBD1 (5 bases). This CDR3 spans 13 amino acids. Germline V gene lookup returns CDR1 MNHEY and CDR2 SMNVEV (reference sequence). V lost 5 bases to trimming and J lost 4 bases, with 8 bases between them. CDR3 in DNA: TGTGCCAGCAGTCGACAGTTTAATGAAAAACTGTTTTTT. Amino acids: CASSRQFNEKLFF. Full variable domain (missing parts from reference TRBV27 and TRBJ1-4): EAQVTQNPRYLITVTGKKLTVTCSQNMNHEYMSWYRQDPGLGLRQIYYSMNVEVTDKGDVPEGYKVSRKEKRNFPLILESPSPNQTSLYFCASSRQFNEKLFFGSGTQLSVL.

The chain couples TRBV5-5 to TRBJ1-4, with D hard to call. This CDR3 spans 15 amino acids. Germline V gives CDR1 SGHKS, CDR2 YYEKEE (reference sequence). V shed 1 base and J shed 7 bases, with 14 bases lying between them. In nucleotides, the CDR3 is TGTGCCAGCAGCTTGTTGGGCGCAATGGGTGAAAAACTGTTTTTT. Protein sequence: CASSLLGAMGEKLFF.

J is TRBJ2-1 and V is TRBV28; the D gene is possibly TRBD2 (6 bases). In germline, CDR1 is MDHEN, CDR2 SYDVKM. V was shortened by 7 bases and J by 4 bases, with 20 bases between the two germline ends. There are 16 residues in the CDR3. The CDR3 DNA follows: TGTGCCAGCACTGATTCCCAGGGACTCATGTACAATGAGCAGTTCTTC. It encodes CASTDSQGLMYNEQFF. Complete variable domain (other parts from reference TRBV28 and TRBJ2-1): DVKVTQSSRYLVKRTGEKVFLECVQDMDHENMFWYRQDPGLGLRLIYFSYDVKMKEKGDIPEGYSVSREKKERFSLILESASTNQTSMYLCASTDSQGLMYNEQFFGPGTRLTVL.

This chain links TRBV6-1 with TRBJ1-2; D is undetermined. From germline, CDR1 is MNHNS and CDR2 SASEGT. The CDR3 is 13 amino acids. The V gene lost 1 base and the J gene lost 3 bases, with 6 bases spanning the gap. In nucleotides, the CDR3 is TGTGCCAGCAGTGAAGATCTGGACTATGGCTACACCTTC. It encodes CASSEDLDYGYTF.

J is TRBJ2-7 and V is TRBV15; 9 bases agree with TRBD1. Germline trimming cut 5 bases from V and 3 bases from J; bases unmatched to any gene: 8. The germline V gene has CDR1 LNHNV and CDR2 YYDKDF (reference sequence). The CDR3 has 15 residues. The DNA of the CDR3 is TGTGCCACCAGCCCAATAACGGGACAGGGCTACGAGCAGTACTTC. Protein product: CATSPITGQGYEQYF.

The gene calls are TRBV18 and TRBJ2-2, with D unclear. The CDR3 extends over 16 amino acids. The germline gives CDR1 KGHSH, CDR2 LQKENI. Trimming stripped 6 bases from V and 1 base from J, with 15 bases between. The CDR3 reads CASSPLDSENTGELFF. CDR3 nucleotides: TGTGCCAGCTCGCCCCTCGATTCGGAGAACACCGGGGAGCTGTTTTTT.

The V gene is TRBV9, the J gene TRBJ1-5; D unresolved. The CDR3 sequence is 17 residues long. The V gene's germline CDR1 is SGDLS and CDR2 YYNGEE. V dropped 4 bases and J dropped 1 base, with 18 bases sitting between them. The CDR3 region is CASSPNASPGSNQPQHF. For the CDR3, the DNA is TGTGCCAGCAGCCCTAATGCCTCCCCCGGGAGCAATCAGCCCCAGCATTTT. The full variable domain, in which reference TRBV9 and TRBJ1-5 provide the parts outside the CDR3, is DSGVTQTPKHLITATGQRVTLRCSPRSGDLSVYWYQQSLDQGLQFLIQYYNGEERAKGNILERFSAQQFPDLHSELNLSSLELGDSALYFCASSPNASPGSNQPQHFGDGTRLSIL.

This CDR3 is CASRRADLAKNIQYF. In DNA form, the CDR3 reads TGTGCCAGCAGGAGGGCGGACCTAGCCAAAAACATTCAGTACTTC. The gene calls are TRBV5-8 and TRBJ2-4; a weak D match, TRBD2 (5 bases). Trimming left V 5 bases short and J 0 bases short, with 12 bases between. The CDR3 contains 15 residues. Per germline, CDR1 SGHTS and CDR2 YDEGEE.

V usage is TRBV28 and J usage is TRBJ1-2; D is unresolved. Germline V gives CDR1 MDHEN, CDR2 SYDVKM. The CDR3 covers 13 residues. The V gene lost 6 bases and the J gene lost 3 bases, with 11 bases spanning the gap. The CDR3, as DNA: TGTGCCAGCAGCCCCGGGCCCGACTATGGCTACACCTTC. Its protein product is CASSPGPDYGYTF.

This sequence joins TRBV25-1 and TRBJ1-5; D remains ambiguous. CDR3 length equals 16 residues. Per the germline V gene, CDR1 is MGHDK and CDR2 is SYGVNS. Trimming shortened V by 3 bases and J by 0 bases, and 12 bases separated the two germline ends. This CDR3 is CASSDPNWISNQPQHF. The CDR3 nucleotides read TGTGCCAGCAGTGATCCCAATTGGATTAGCAATCAGCCCCAGCATTTT.

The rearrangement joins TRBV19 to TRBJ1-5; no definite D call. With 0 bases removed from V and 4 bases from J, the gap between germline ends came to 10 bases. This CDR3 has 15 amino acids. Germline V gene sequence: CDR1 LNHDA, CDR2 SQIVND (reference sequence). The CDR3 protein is CASSIEGNRNQPQHF. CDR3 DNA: TGTGCCAGTAGTATAGAAGGGAATAGGAATCAGCCCCAGCATTTT.

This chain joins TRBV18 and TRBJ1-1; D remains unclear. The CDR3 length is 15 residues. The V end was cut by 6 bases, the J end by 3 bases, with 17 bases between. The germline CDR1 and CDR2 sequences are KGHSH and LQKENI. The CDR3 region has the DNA TGTGCCAGCTCCACTAGAAACAATCCAGACACTGAAGCTTTCTTT. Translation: CASSTRNNPDTEAFF.

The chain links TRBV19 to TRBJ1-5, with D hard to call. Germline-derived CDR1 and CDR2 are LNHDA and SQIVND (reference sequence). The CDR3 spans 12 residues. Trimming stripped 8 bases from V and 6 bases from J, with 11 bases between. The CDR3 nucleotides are TGTGCCAGTGGTGGTGGGCTTCAGCCCCAGCATTTT. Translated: CASGGGLQPQHF.

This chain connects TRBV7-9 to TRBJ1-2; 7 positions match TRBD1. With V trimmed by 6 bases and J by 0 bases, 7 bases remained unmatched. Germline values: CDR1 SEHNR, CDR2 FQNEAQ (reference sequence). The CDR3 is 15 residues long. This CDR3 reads CASRGWDRANYGYTF. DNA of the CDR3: TGTGCCAGCAGGGGGTGGGACAGAGCTAACTATGGCTACACCTTC.

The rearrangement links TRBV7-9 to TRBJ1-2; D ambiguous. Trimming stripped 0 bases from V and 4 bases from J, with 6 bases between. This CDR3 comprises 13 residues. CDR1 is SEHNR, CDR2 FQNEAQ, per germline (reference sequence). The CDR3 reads CASSLAQPYGYTF. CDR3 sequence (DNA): TGTGCCAGCAGCTTAGCCCAGCCCTATGGCTACACCTTC. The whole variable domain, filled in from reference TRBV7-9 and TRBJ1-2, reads DTGVSQNPRHKITKRGQNVTFRCDPISEHNRLYWYRQTLGQGPEFLTYFQNEAQLEKSRLLSDRFSAERPKGSFSTLEIQRTEQGDSAMYLCASSLAQPYGYTFGSGTRLTVV.

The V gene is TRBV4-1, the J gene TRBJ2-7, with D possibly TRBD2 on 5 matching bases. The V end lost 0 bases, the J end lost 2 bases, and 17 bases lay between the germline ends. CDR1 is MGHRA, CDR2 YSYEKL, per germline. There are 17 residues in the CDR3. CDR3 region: CASSQDRTSSRTYEQYF. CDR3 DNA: TGCGCCAGCAGCCAAGATCGTACGTCTAGCAGAACCTACGAGCAGTACTTC.

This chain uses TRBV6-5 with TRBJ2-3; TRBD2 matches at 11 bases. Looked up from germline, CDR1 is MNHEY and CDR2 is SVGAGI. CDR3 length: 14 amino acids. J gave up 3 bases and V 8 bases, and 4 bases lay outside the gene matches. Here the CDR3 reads CASATSGRTDTQYF. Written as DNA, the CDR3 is TGTGCCAGCGCTACTAGCGGGAGAACAGATACGCAGTATTTT.

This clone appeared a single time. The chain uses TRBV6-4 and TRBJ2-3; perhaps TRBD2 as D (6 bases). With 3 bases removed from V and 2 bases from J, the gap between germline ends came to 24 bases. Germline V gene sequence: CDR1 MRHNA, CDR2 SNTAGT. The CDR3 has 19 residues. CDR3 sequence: CASSESPSAMDFNTDTQYF. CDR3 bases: TGTGCCAGCAGTGAGTCCCCTAGCGCCATGGACTTCAACACAGATACGCAGTATTTT.

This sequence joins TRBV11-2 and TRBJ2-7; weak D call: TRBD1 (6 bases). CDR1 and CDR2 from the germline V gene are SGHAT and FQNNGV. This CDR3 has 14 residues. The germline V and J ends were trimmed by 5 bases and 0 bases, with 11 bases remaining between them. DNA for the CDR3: TGTGCCAGCAGCACCGGACAGCCCTCCTACGAGCAGTACTTC. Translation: CASSTGQPSYEQYF.

In nucleotides, the CDR3 is TGTGCCAGCAGCTTTACAGGGAACAATGAAAAACTGTTTTTT. Its translation: CASSFTGNNEKLFF. This sequence joins TRBV7-2 and TRBJ1-4; TRBD1 is a possible D gene (6 bases). Germline V gives CDR1 SGHTA, CDR2 FQGNSA. V gave up 3 bases and J gave up 5 bases, with 10 bases separating them. This CDR3 has 14 residues.